Following are 5 T cell receptor beta chains from one sample sequenced in a study of blood T cell repertoires in COVID-19. The assay was immunoSEQ multiplex PCR, and TCRdb's table has in-frame clones only and misses some. Among about 250,000 clones listed, roughly nine tenths were seen once. Sequencing was performed on peripheral blood. Source of these receptors: an older woman who had recovered from COVID-19.

The chain has TRBV10-3 and TRBJ2-1; 9 bases map to TRBD2. This CDR3 region has 15 residues. Germline CDR1 reads ENHRY; CDR2 reads SYGVKD. The junction had 6 bases not matched to a gene; V was cut back by 3 bases and J by 6 bases. CDR3 protein: CAISDVAGAGNEQFF. As DNA, the CDR3 is TGTGCCATCAGTGATGTAGCGGGGGCGGGCAATGAGCAGTTCTTC.

This chain links TRBV6-6 with TRBJ2-7; TRBD2 aligns across 16 bases. V shed 5 bases and J 3 bases; nucleotides not matched to a gene: 7. The CDR3 has 17 residues. Germline V lookup: CDR1 MNHNY, CDR2 SVGAGI (reference sequence). CDR3 sequence (DNA): TGTGCCAGCAGTCCCGGGACTAGCGGGGGGGCGTTCTACGAGCAGTACTTC. This codes for CASSPGTSGGAFYEQYF.

The chain carries TRBV5-1 and TRBJ2-1; 12 bases map to TRBD2. V dropped 4 bases and J dropped 5; count of bases not matched to a gene: 4. The CDR3 loop spans 15 amino acids. CDR1 SGHRS and CDR2 YFSETQ come from the germline V gene. The CDR3 spells CASSDPSGGDNEQFF. CDR3 sequence (DNA): TGCGCCAGCAGCGACCCTAGCGGGGGGGACAATGAGCAGTTCTTC.

The genes are TRBV4-1 and TRBJ2-5; the match to TRBD2 covers 13 bases. Germline CDR1 is MGHRA and CDR2 is YSYEKL. V was pared by 4 bases and J by 3 bases, with 5 bases of the junction left unmatched. This CDR3 has 16 amino acids. The CDR3 DNA sequence: TGCGCCAGCAGCCCCCACGGGACTAGCGGGGAAGAGACCCAGTACTTC. Translation gives CASSPHGTSGEETQYF.

This clone is a singleton in its sample. V is TRBV7-2 and J is TRBJ1-2; TRBD1 agrees at 7 bases. Germline-derived CDR1 and CDR2 are SGHTA and FQGNSA. V was clipped by 2 bases and J by 5 bases; unmatched bases: 11. The CDR3 length is 16 residues. DNA for the CDR3: TGTGCCAGCAGCTTAAGGGCCAGGGGGGACGGATATGGCTACACCTTC. Its protein product is CASSLRARGDGYGYTF.